These T cell receptor beta chains were read from a single sample in a study of cytomegalovirus exposure and HLA in healthy donors. Here immunoSEQ multiplex PCR was the method, and the copy in TCRdb shows in-frame clones only, minus some. In the table there are more than 300,000 clones, about nine tenths of which are singletons. Sequenced material: PBMCs. These TCRs come from a young woman in good health and CMV-seronegative. Each CDR3 is given with its conserved first and last residue. The order of the fields is V gene, CDR3 protein.

TRBV29-1,CSVGGVLGETQYF
TRBV29-1,CSVEVATGTEAFF
TRBV5-1,CASRDQGSGANVLTF
TRBV19,CASERTSESKPQHF
TRBV28,CASSLGSYSNQPQHF
TRBV5-4,CASSLGGSGGGYTF
TRBV7-9,CASSARQIGSGNTIYF
TRBV19,CASSIVAGQTYEQYF
TRBV28,CASTPADTTNYGYTF
TRBV7-9,CASSPAGTSGRSHTQYF
TRBV14,CASSPRGVGDTEAFF
TRBV5-1,CASSLAGQGYNEQFF
TRBV5-1,CASSSQTGNYGYTF
TRBV6-5,CASRAMTAGDYGYTF
TRBV28,CASSLYQENTEAFF
TRBV2,CASRRDNQPQHF
TRBV5-4,CASLPGLGGNEQFF
TRBV30,CAWRTQLGNTEAFF
TRBV4-1,CASSQDKAGAYEQYF
TRBV27,CASSWGPTNYGYTF
TRBV30,CAWSVSTSGEQFF
TRBV9,CASSVITDLNTEAFF
TRBV19,CASSTSLVLTGELFF
TRBV2,CASTGQGVAGELFF
TRBV2,CASSAQTEDQPQHF
TRBV9,CASSLRQENTGELFF
TRBV5-1,CASSLGTGGYNEQFF
TRBV5-4,CASRIYSGDTEAFF
TRBV6-6,CASSYGYSGRAFEQYF
TRBV10-3,CAISERELINEQFF
TRBV19,CASSRTSGRPHNEQFF
TRBV18,CASSPPMGQHGTEAFF
TRBV7-9,CASSPGSPGEKLFF
TRBV7-9,CASSGSQGGSNTGELFF
TRBV2,CASTRTGGGYTF
TRBV19,CASSISWESEQFF
TRBV20-1,CSARVSYEQYF